This paragraph covers one T cell receptor (beta chain) sequence. Antigen specificity is unknown. At one end, the junction sequence differs from germline, possibly due to a read error. The germline gives CDR1 SGHRS, CDR2 YFSETQ. The CDR3 consists of 18 residues. This record belongs to a study of cytomegalovirus exposure and HLA in healthy donors. Whole-study findings and limits: Earlier analysis yielded a pattern in which most TCR beta V segments were productive about 90% or about 30% of the time. In a later analysis, compared with equally common non-associated chains, HLA-associated beta chains were more expanded.

Primers for the PCR totalled 60 Vbeta and 13 Jbeta. Assay: immunoSEQ multiplex PCR; the TCRdb copy retains only in-frame clones and omits some. Here the sample spans under 90,000 clones, approximately 71% being singletons. J is TRBJ2-6 and V is TRBV5-1; D might be TRBD1 (5 bases). The material sequenced was PBMCs. The sequence was collected from a man aged 35 to 55 in good health and CMV-seronegative. The DNA for the CDR3 is TGCGCCATCAGCTTGGCGAGGCAGGGCAATTCTGGGGCCAACGTCCTGACTTTC. This sequence encodes CAISLARQGNSGANVLTF.